In this sample, the clone carrying this TCR beta chain turned up a few times. The data were obtained in a study of metastatic and nonmetastatic thyroid tumors. CDR3 length: 16 residues. Trimming removed 5 bases from V and 0 bases from J; junction bases left unmatched: 6. The germline V gene has CDR1 MNHNS and CDR2 SASEGT. TCRdb re-processed the PCR reads through MiXCR. Among around 5,400 clones listed, about 33% were seen once. There were no patients who had received any treatment before thyroid surgery. The chain joins TRBV6-1 to TRBJ2-3; 9 nucleotides match TRBD2. Sequenced sample: adjacent normal tissue. This receptor was taken from a female donor with papillary thyroid cancer or a benign thyroid nodule (not recorded which). Some clones in this sample may be carry-over from other donors' samples. The CDR3 sequence: CASSKTSGHSTDTQYF. CDR3 nucleotides: TGTGCCAGCAGTAAAACTAGCGGGCATAGCACAGATACGCAGTATTTT.